This T cell receptor (beta chain) is from a study of cytomegalovirus exposure and HLA in healthy donors. Overall study findings and caveats: HLA allele associations emerged for roughly 17,000 TCR beta sequences in a later analysis, at 0.05 false discovery rate.

The PCR employed 60 Vbeta primers together with 13 Jbeta primers. Method: immunoSEQ multiplex PCR; TCRdb's copy keeps in-frame clones and lacks some. Of roughly 92,000 clones in the sample, under 9% are singletons; the top ten hold roughly 2%. Donors consisted of healthy bone marrow donors. Donors likely had unrecorded immune exposures despite being nominally healthy when sampled. Trimming took 6 bases from V and 5 from J, leaving 19 bases between them. CDR1 is SQVTM and CDR2 is ANQGSEA in the germline V gene. The CDR3 totals 14 residues. There are a few counts of this clone. No antigen is known for it.

This sequence joins TRBV29-1 and TRBJ2-5, with D possibly TRBD2 on 6 matching bases. This TCR came from a man aged 50 to 59 in good health and CMV-seronegative. The sample was PBMCs. CDR3 sequence: CSVAGTPVGETQYF. The CDR3 DNA reads as TGCAGCGTGGCCGGGACTCCCGTTGGGGAGACCCAGTACTTC.